Listed below are T cell receptor beta chains from one sample, sequenced in a study of glioma-infiltrating T cells after dendritic cell vaccination. Method: immunoSEQ multiplex PCR; TCRdb's copy keeps in-frame clones and lacks some. This table has about 92,000 clones, 65% to 90% appearing once. Here the sequenced sample was blood, taken before dendritic cell vaccination. Every receptor here comes from a human donor with glioblastoma. Both conserved end residues are part of each CDR3. D genes are given only for firm matches. Where a row states a size, it is once, few, many or the class of an expanded clone; other rows omit it.

size: .; V: TRBV7-2; length: 16; J: TRBJ2-7; D: TRBD1; CDR3: CASSFLGQGAVYEQYF; DNA: TGTGCCAGCAGCTTCCTGGGACAGGGGGCTGTCTACGAGCAGTACTTC
size: .; V: TRBV7-6; length: 16; J: TRBJ1-6; D: .; CDR3: CASSYGWGGQNSPLHF; DNA: TGTGCCAGCAGCTACGGCTGGGGGGGGCAAAATTCACCCCTCCACTTT
size: .; V: TRBV10-3; length: 14; J: TRBJ1-1; D: .; CDR3: CAIRQQVQGTEAFF; DNA: TGTGCCATCAGGCAACAGGTTCAGGGGACTGAAGCTTTCTTT
size: many; V: TRBV4-1; length: 16; J: TRBJ1-4; D: .; CDR3: CASSQVEVPPGEKLFF; DNA: TGCGCCAGCAGCCAAGTGGAAGTGCCCCCAGGTGAAAAACTGTTTTTT
size: .; V: TRBV29-1; length: 11; J: TRBJ2-1; D: .; CDR3: CSVGAHNEQFF; DNA: TGCAGCGTGGGGGCACACAATGAGCAGTTCTTC
size: .; V: TRBV30; length: 14; J: TRBJ2-7; D: TRBD1; CDR3: CAWRPPPDRSNTFF; DNA: TGTGCCTGGAGGCCGCCCCCGGACAGGTCCAATACCTTCTTC
size: .; V: TRBV5-1; length: 15; J: TRBJ2-1; D: .; CDR3: CASSFAQGMEGEQFF; DNA: TGCGCCAGCAGCTTCGCGCAGGGTATGGAGGGTGAGCAGTTCTTC
size: .; V: TRBV14; length: 18; J: TRBJ1-2; D: .; CDR3: CASSQDWGGSHPNYGYTF; DNA: TGTGCCAGCAGCCAAGATTGGGGAGGTAGCCACCCTAACTATGGCTACACCTTC
size: .; V: TRBV2; length: 14; J: TRBJ2-2; D: TRBD1; CDR3: CATTGGENTGELFF; DNA: TGTGCCACAACAGGGGGCGAGAACACCGGGGAGCTGTTTTTT
size: .; V: TRBV29-1; length: 13; J: TRBJ2-3; D: .; CDR3: CSVDDGSTDTQYF; DNA: TGCAGCGTTGATGACGGGAGCACAGATACGCAGTATTTT
size: .; V: TRBV25-1; length: 13; J: TRBJ2-7; D: .; CDR3: CASIGESSYEQYF; DNA: TGTGCCAGCATAGGAGAGAGCTCCTACGAGCAGTACTTC
size: .; V: TRBV27; length: 16; J: TRBJ2-5; D: TRBD2; CDR3: CASRTQPGGGQETQYF; DNA: TGTGCCAGCAGAACCCAGCCTGGGGGGGGCCAAGAGACCCAGTACTTC
size: .; V: TRBV7-2; length: 14; J: TRBJ2-7; D: .; CDR3: CASSHTSNPYEQYF; DNA: TGTGCCAGCAGCCATACTAGCAACCCCTACGAGCAGTACTTC
size: .; V: TRBV6-1; length: 14; J: TRBJ2-7; D: TRBD2; CDR3: CASSRTSPSYEQYF; DNA: TGTGCCAGCAGTCGGACTAGCCCCTCCTACGAGCAGTACTTC
size: .; V: TRBV5-1; length: 15; J: TRBJ2-3; D: TRBD2; CDR3: CASRLAGDVIDTQYF; DNA: TGCGCCAGCAGACTAGCGGGGGACGTAATAGATACGCAGTATTTT
size: .; V: TRBV5-1; length: 14; J: TRBJ2-3; D: .; CDR3: CASTPGEFTDTQYF; DNA: TGCGCCAGCACTCCCGGAGAGTTCACAGATACGCAGTATTTT
size: .; V: TRBV2; length: 14; J: TRBJ2-1; D: TRBD1; CDR3: CASGGQGARNEQFF; DNA: TGTGCCAGCGGAGGACAGGGGGCCCGCAATGAGCAGTTCTTC
size: .; V: TRBV7-6; length: 16; J: TRBJ2-5; D: .; CDR3: CASSKGQTGLQETQYF; DNA: TGTGCCAGCAGCAAAGGACAGACAGGCTTGCAAGAGACCCAGTACTTC
size: once; V: TRBV7-9; length: 15; J: TRBJ1-1; D: TRBD1; CDR3: CASSLSRGSSTEAFF; DNA: TGTGCCAGCAGCTTGTCCAGGGGGAGCAGCACTGAAGCTTTCTTT
size: .; V: TRBV9; length: 15; J: TRBJ2-1; D: TRBD2; CDR3: CASSVSLAAYNEQFF; DNA: TGTGCCAGCAGCGTCTCACTAGCGGCCTACAATGAGCAGTTCTTC
size: .; V: TRBV9; length: 15; J: TRBJ2-7; D: .; CDR3: CASSVAGYPTYEQYF; DNA: TGTGCCAGCAGCGTAGCAGGGTACCCCACCTACGAGCAGTACTTC
size: few; V: TRBV30; length: 13; J: TRBJ1-2; D: .; CDR3: CAWSREVYYGYTF; DNA: TGTGCCTGGAGTCGAGAGGTTTACTATGGCTACACCTTC
size: .; V: TRBV10-3; length: 15; J: TRBJ2-7; D: TRBD2; CDR3: CAITSSGRPSYEQYF; DNA: TGTGCCATCACATCTAGCGGGAGGCCCTCCTACGAGCAGTACTTC
size: .; V: TRBV29-1; length: 11; J: TRBJ1-2; D: .; CDR3: CSAQTDYGYTF; DNA: TGCAGCGCACAGACAGACTATGGCTACACCTTC
size: .; V: TRBV19; length: 15; J: TRBJ2-1; D: .; CDR3: CASSSDAGLYNEQFF; DNA: TGTGCCAGTAGTTCCGACGCAGGGCTCTACAATGAGCAGTTCTTC
size: .; V: TRBV7-9; length: 14; J: TRBJ1-2; D: .; CDR3: CASSLGGGTYGYTF; DNA: TGTGCCAGCAGCTTAGGGGGGGGCACCTATGGCTACACCTTC
size: .; V: TRBV7-3; length: 14; J: TRBJ2-1; D: TRBD1; CDR3: CASSQGQSYNEQFF; DNA: TGTGCCAGCAGCCAGGGACAGAGCTACAATGAGCAGTTCTTC
size: .; V: TRBV15; length: 16; J: TRBJ2-5; D: .; CDR3: CATSSTRTVALETQYF; DNA: TGTGCCACCAGCAGCACTAGGACTGTCGCCTTGGAGACCCAGTACTTC
size: once; V: TRBV7-3; length: 15; J: TRBJ2-1; D: .; CDR3: CASSLTPGSYNEQFF; DNA: TGTGCCAGCAGCTTAACACCGGGGTCCTACAATGAGCAGTTCTTC
size: .; V: TRBV6-1; length: 14; J: TRBJ2-7; D: TRBD1; CDR3: CASRTGGITYEQYF; DNA: TGTGCCAGCAGAACAGGGGGGATAACCTACGAGCAGTACTTC
size: .; V: TRBV7-9; length: 14; J: TRBJ2-7; D: TRBD1; CDR3: CASGWDRGLYEQYF; DNA: TGTGCCAGCGGATGGGACAGGGGGCTTTACGAGCAGTACTTC
size: .; V: TRBV28; length: 14; J: TRBJ1-3; D: .; CDR3: CASSSRLSGNTIYF; DNA: TGTGCCAGCAGTTCGAGGCTCTCTGGAAACACCATATATTTT
size: .; V: TRBV28; length: 14; J: TRBJ2-3; D: .; CDR3: CASSRGGATDTQYF; DNA: TGTGCCAGCAGTCGTGGAGGGGCCACAGATACGCAGTATTTT
size: .; V: TRBV7-7; length: 15; J: TRBJ2-7; D: .; CDR3: CASSLRPGVTYEQYF; DNA: TGTGCCAGCAGCTTAAGGCCGGGAGTAACCTACGAGCAGTACTTC
size: .; V: TRBV9; length: 16; J: TRBJ2-7; D: TRBD2; CDR3: CASSEPSSGGSYEQYF; DNA: TGTGCCAGCAGCGAGCCGTCTAGCGGGGGTTCCTACGAGCAGTACTTC
size: .; V: TRBV7-2; length: 14; J: TRBJ1-3; D: TRBD1; CDR3: CASSLGTGMSTIYF; DNA: TGTGCCAGCAGCTTGGGGACAGGAATGAGCACCATATATTTT
size: once; V: TRBV27; length: 17; J: TRBJ2-7; D: TRBD2; CDR3: CASRSIGRDGGIYEQYF; DNA: TGTGCCAGCAGATCGATTGGGAGGGACGGTGGGATATACGAGCAGTACTTC
size: .; V: TRBV5-1; length: 15; J: TRBJ2-7; D: TRBD2; CDR3: CASTSGTSGAYEQYF; DNA: TGCGCCAGCACATCCGGGACTAGCGGCGCCTACGAGCAGTACTTC
size: .; V: TRBV6-5; length: 14; J: TRBJ2-2; D: .; CDR3: CASSWASDTGELFF; DNA: TGTGCCAGCAGTTGGGCTAGCGACACCGGGGAGCTGTTTTTT
size: .; V: TRBV19; length: 14; J: TRBJ2-3; D: .; CDR3: CASSIGSDTDTQYF; DNA: TGTGCCAGTAGTATAGGCAGTGACACAGATACGCAGTATTTT
size: .; V: TRBV7-3; length: 16; J: TRBJ2-3; D: .; CDR3: CASSPQGRISTDTQYF; DNA: TGTGCCAGCAGCCCCCAGGGGCGAATAAGCACAGATACGCAGTATTTT
size: .; V: TRBV9; length: 16; J: TRBJ2-3; D: TRBD2; CDR3: CASSVAPSGTTDTQYF; DNA: TGTGCCAGCAGCGTAGCCCCTAGCGGGACTACAGATACGCAGTATTTT
size: .; V: TRBV19; length: 16; J: TRBJ1-5; D: TRBD1; CDR3: CASSTLDRGRFQPQHF; DNA: TGTGCCAGTAGTACCTTGGACAGGGGGCGCTTTCAGCCCCAGCATTTT
size: .; V: TRBV7-3; length: 17; J: TRBJ1-1; D: TRBD1; CDR3: CASSFTGTGLMNTEAFF; DNA: TGTGCCAGCAGCTTTACCGGGACAGGTTTAATGAACACTGAAGCTTTCTTT
size: .; V: TRBV5-1; length: 15; J: TRBJ1-4; D: .; CDR3: CASSFEVPVGEKLFF; DNA: TGCGCCAGCAGCTTCGAGGTGCCCGTGGGTGAAAAACTGTTTTTT
size: .; V: TRBV9; length: 16; J: TRBJ2-1; D: .; CDR3: CASSPDPSGSYNEQFF; DNA: TGTGCCAGCAGCCCCGACCCGAGCGGCTCCTACAATGAGCAGTTCTTC
size: .; V: TRBV9; length: 16; J: TRBJ1-1; D: .; CDR3: CASSVAALGGVPEAFF; DNA: TGTGCCAGCAGCGTAGCCGCCCTCGGAGGAGTGCCTGAAGCTTTCTTT
size: .; V: TRBV4-1; length: 15; J: TRBJ1-5; D: .; CDR3: CASSPQRGSVQPQHF; DNA: TGCGCCAGCAGCCCCCAGCGGGGGAGCGTTCAGCCCCAGCATTTT
size: .; V: TRBV7-9; length: 16; J: TRBJ1-4; D: TRBD1; CDR3: CASSLAGQVLNEKLFF; DNA: TGTGCCAGCAGCTTAGCGGGACAGGTGCTGAATGAAAAACTGTTTTTT
size: .; V: TRBV27; length: 13; J: TRBJ1-2; D: .; CDR3: CASSPPGGWGYTF; DNA: TGTGCCAGCAGTCCCCCCGGGGGGTGGGGCTACACCTTC
size: .; V: TRBV6-1; length: 17; J: TRBJ2-7; D: TRBD1; CDR3: CASSESLGQGAPYEQYF; DNA: TGTGCCAGCAGTGAATCGTTAGGACAGGGGGCCCCCTACGAGCAGTACTTC
size: once; V: TRBV7-2; length: 14; J: TRBJ1-2; D: .; CDR3: CASSPLGGPYGYTF; DNA: TGTGCCAGCAGCCCCCTGGGGGGGCCTTATGGCTACACCTTC
size: .; V: TRBV27; length: 14; J: TRBJ2-3; D: TRBD1; CDR3: CASGVGQFSDTQYF; DNA: TGTGCCAGCGGGGTGGGACAGTTCTCAGATACGCAGTATTTT
size: .; V: TRBV7-2; length: 14; J: TRBJ1-3; D: .; CDR3: CASSFDSSGNTIYF; DNA: TGTGCCAGCAGCTTCGACAGCTCTGGAAACACCATATATTTT